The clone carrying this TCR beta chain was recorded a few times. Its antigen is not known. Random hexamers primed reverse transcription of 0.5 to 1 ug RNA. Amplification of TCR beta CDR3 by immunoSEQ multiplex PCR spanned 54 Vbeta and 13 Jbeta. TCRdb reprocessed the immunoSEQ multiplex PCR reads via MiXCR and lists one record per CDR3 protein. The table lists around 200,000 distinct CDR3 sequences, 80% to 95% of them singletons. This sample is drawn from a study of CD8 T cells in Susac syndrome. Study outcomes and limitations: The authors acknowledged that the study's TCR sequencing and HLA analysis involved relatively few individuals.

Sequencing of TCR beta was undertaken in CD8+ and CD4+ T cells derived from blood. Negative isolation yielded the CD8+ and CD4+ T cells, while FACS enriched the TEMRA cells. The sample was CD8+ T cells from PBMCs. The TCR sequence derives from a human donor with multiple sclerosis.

CDR3 sequence (DNA): TGCGCCAGCAGCCAAGAACCAGGGAGTGGTGGCACCATATATTTT. It specifies CASSQEPGSGGTIYF. The V gene is TRBV4-1, the J gene TRBJ1-3, with a weak D call TRBD1 (5 bases). Germline V gene sequence: CDR1 MGHRA, CDR2 YSYEKL. CDR3 size: 15 residues. The V and J ends lost 0 bases and 9 bases respectively, with 15 bases between them.